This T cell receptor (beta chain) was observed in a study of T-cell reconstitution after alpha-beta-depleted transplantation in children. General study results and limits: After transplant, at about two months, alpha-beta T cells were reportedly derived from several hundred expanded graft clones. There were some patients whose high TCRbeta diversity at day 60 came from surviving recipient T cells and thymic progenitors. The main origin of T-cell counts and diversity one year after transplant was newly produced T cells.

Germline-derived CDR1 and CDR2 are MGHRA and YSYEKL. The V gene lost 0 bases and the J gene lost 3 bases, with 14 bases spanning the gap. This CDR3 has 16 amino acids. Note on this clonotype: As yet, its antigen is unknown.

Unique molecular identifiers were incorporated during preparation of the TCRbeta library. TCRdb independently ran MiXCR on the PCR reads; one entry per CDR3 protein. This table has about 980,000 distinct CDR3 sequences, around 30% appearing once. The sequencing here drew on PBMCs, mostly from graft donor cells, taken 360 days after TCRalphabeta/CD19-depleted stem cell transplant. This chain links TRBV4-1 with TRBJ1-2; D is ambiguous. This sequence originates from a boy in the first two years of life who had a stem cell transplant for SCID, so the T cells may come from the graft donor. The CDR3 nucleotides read TGCGCCAGCAGCCAAGAAAAGACAAGGGCGGACTATGGCTACACCTTC. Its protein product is CASSQEKTRADYGYTF.